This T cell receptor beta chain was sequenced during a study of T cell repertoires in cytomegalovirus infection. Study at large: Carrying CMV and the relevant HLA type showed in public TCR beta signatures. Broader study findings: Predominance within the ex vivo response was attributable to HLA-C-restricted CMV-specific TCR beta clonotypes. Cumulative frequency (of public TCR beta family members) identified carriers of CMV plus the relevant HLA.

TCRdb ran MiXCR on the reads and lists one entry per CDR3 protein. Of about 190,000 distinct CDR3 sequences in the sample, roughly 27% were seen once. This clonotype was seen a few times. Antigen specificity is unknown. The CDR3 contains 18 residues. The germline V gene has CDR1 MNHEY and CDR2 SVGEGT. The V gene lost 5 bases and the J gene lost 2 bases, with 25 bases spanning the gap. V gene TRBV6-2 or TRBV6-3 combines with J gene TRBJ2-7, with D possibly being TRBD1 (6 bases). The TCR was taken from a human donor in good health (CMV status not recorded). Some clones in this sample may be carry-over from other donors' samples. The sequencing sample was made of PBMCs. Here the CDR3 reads CASSGRRRPGTNTYEQYF. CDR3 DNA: TGTGCCAGCAGTGGACGCCGCCGCCCCGGGACAAATACCTACGAGCAGTACTTC.